The rows below give T cell receptor beta chains drawn from one sample of a study of T cells in Graves' hyperthyroidism and ophthalmopathy. TCRdb re-called the multiplex PCR reads with MiXCR, one entry per CDR3 protein. Of hundreds of thousands of distinct CDR3 sequences listed, about 12% were seen once; the top ten hold roughly 9.2%. Sequencing was done on a sample of blood. These receptors originate from a woman aged 18 to 35 with Graves' hyperthyroidism. CDR3s include the opening cysteine and the closing phenylalanine or tryptophan. Fields, in order: clone size, D gene, V gene, J gene, CDR3 DNA, CDR3 protein. The D gene is left open where the match is weak. Some rows mark clone size as missing; the rest say once, few, many or name a class of expanded clone.

many	TRBD2	TRBV5-1	TRBJ2-1	TGTGCCAGCAGTCTGACCGGGACTAGCAATGAGCAGTTCTTC	CASSLTGTSNEQFF
-	TRBD2	TRBV7-2	TRBJ2-3	TGTGCCAGCAGCTTAAGGGCGGTGCGGGGGGGCCCAGATACGCAGTATTTT	CASSLRAVRGGPDTQYF
many	-	TRBV2	TRBJ2-4	TGTGCCAGCAGTGAACCCAGATCTCTCGGGGTAGAAAACATTCAGTACTTC	CASSEPRSLGVENIQYF
-	-	TRBV4-2	TRBJ2-5	TGTGCCAGCAGCCAAGACGCAGGGCCTGGGGAGACCCAGTACTTC	CASSQDAGPGETQYF
many	TRBD2	TRBV7-2	TRBJ2-5	TGTGCCAGCAGCTTAGCGCTAATGGCTAGCGGGGGCGGGATCCAAGAGACCCAGTACTTC	CASSLALMASGGGIQETQYF
few	-	TRBV9	TRBJ1-1	TGTGCCAGCAGCGTTGACGTCGCGAACACTGAAGCTTTCTTT	CASSVDVANTEAFF
few	TRBD2	TRBV20-1	TRBJ2-1	TGCAGTGCTAGAGATCCTCTGGCGGGAGGTTCCAATGAGCAGTTCTTC	CSARDPLAGGSNEQFF
many	TRBD1	TRBV14	TRBJ2-7	TGTGCCAGCAGCCAGCCCGTGACAGGGCGAAGCTCCTACGAGCAGTACTTC	CASSQPVTGRSSYEQYF
many	TRBD2	TRBV6-1	TRBJ2-1	TGTGCCAGCAGGAGAGGGGGGACTAGCTACAATGAGCAGTTCTTC	CASRRGGTSYNEQFF
few	-	TRBV19	TRBJ2-7	TGTGCCAGTAGTATGAGGCAGGGGGGCTACGAGCAGTACTTC	CASSMRQGGYEQYF
many	-	TRBV3-1	TRBJ2-1	TGTGCCAGCAGCCAAGACCCCGTGGGGGCATATGATGAGCAGTTCTTC	CASSQDPVGAYDEQFF
many	-	TRBV5-1	TRBJ2-5	TGCGCCAGCAGCTTGATGACCGATTTCGGGACCCAGTACTTC	CASSLMTDFGTQYF
-	-	TRBV30	TRBJ2-7	TGTGCCTGGAGTAGTACCGGGATAGGCTACGAGCAGTACTTC	CAWSSTGIGYEQYF
few	-	TRBV5-1	TRBJ2-2	TGCGCCAGCAGCTTGGAGGGTACGGGGACCGGGGAGCTGTTTTTT	CASSLEGTGTGELFF
-	-	TRBV6-5	TRBJ1-1	TGTGCCAGCAGTTACTCAACGGGGTACACTGAAGCTTTCTTT	CASSYSTGYTEAFF
many	TRBD1	TRBV6-2/TRBV6-3	TRBJ2-1	TGTGCCAGTGGACAGGGCCCCCACAATGAGCAGTTCTTC	CASGQGPHNEQFF
many	TRBD1	TRBV15	TRBJ1-1	TGTGCCACCAGCAGGACAGGGGCGTGGACTGAAGCTTTCTTT	CATSRTGAWTEAFF
-	TRBD2	TRBV10-3	TRBJ2-1	TGTGCCACCCTAGCGGGGGCCCTCTACAATGAGCAGTTCTTC	CATLAGALYNEQFF
many	-	TRBV2	TRBJ2-2	TGTGCCAGCACTGCGATGGGGGGAATTAACACCGGGGAGCTGTTTTTT	CASTAMGGINTGELFF
many	TRBD1	TRBV5-4	TRBJ2-5	TGTGCCAGCAGCTCGAGACAGGGGGCAATAGAGACCCAGTACTTC	CASSSRQGAIETQYF
-	-	TRBV19	TRBJ1-3	TGTGCCAGTATTCCTGGAGGGTCCGGAAACACCATATATTTT	CASIPGGSGNTIYF
many	-	TRBV6-1	TRBJ1-2	TGTGCCAGCACGCCTCGGTCTCGAGGGGGCTACACCTTC	CASTPRSRGGYTF
many	-	TRBV7-9	TRBJ1-1	TGTGCCAGCAGCTTCGACTTGGACACTGAAGCTTTCTTT	CASSFDLDTEAFF
few	-	TRBV6-1	TRBJ2-1	TGTGCCAGCAGTGAAGTGGACGGTCCCCTCTTC	CASSEVDGPLF
many	TRBD1	TRBV20-1	TRBJ1-1	TGCAGTGCCCAGACAGGGGTGAACACTGAAGCTTTCTTT	CSAQTGVNTEAFF
-	TRBD2	TRBV7-3	TRBJ2-1	TGTGCCAGCAGCTCACCCCGGGGGGGGAGGTACAATGAGCAGTTCTTC	CASSSPRGGRYNEQFF
-	-	TRBV5-6	TRBJ1-5	TGTGCCAGCAAATCTCGGGACTCCCCTTATCAGCCCCAGCATTTT	CASKSRDSPYQPQHF
-	TRBD1	TRBV19	TRBJ1-5	TGTGCCAGTAGCGTTGGGGGACAGCCCCAGGCCCAGCATTTT	CASSVGGQPQAQHF
-	TRBD1	TRBV9	TRBJ2-2	TGTGCCAGCAGCGTGCAGGGGGCGATGCAACGGGGGAACACCGGGGAGCTGTTTTTT	CASSVQGAMQRGNTGELFF
few	-	TRBV13	TRBJ2-3	TGTGCCAGCAGCCGCCCGGGACGGGCAGATACGCAGTATTTT	CASSRPGRADTQYF
-	-	TRBV19	TRBJ1-1	TGTGCCAGTAGTATAGCCCTTAAGAACACTGAAGCTTTCTTT	CASSIALKNTEAFF
many	-	TRBV6-2/TRBV6-3	TRBJ1-5	TGTGCCAGCAGTTACTTCGGGGGACCCCAGCATTTT	CASSYFGGPQHF
many	-	TRBV11-2	TRBJ1-4	TGTGCCAGCAGCCCGCGTTTTCGTGAAAAACTGTTTTTT	CASSPRFREKLFF
many	-	TRBV12-3/TRBV12-4	TRBJ2-1	TGTGCCAGCAGTTTGGTTTTGTTGGGGGGTCGGGAACAGTTCTTC	CASSLVLLGGREQFF
many	-	TRBV24-1	TRBJ2-5	TGTGCCACCAGTGATCCGGAACAAGAGACCCAGTACTTC	CATSDPEQETQYF
-	TRBD1	TRBV4-3	TRBJ1-1	TGCGCCAGCAGCCAAGTTGGCAGGGGGTATAGCACTGAAGCTTTCTTT	CASSQVGRGYSTEAFF
many	TRBD1	TRBV7-3	TRBJ1-2	TGTGCCAGCAGCCTGCGACAGGGGGCGGGGGGCTACACCTTC	CASSLRQGAGGYTF
few	TRBD2	TRBV19	TRBJ2-1	TGTGCCAGTACCATACTAGCGGCAAAAGGCAATGAGCAGTTCTTC	CASTILAAKGNEQFF
-	-	TRBV5-1	TRBJ2-1	TGCGCCAGCAGCTTTTCAAGCGGACTTAATGAGCAGTTCTTC	CASSFSSGLNEQFF
few	TRBD1	TRBV4-1	TRBJ1-2	TGCGCCAGCAGCCAGCTGACAGGGAGGGTTGGCTACACCTTC	CASSQLTGRVGYTF
many	-	TRBV19	TRBJ1-5	TGTGCCAGTACGAGGGGGGGCAATCAGCCCCAGCATTTT	CASTRGGNQPQHF
many	TRBD1	TRBV5-1	TRBJ2-7	TGCGCCAGCAGCTTGGCCCAGGGGGTAGTCTACGAGCAGTACTTC	CASSLAQGVVYEQYF
many	-	TRBV28	TRBJ1-2	TGTGCCAGCAGTTTAGGCGGGACGTCAGGCTACACCTTC	CASSLGGTSGYTF
many	TRBD2	TRBV20-1	TRBJ2-3	TGCAGTGCTAGCGACGGGGGGGGCACAGATACGCAGTATTTT	CSASDGGGTDTQYF
many	-	TRBV12-3/TRBV12-4	TRBJ2-3	TGTGCCAGCAGTCCCCTAGAGGGTTCAGATACGCAGTATTTT	CASSPLEGSDTQYF
many	-	TRBV28	TRBJ1-2	TGTGCCAGCTCCGGGGACGTGAGGTGGATGGGCTATGGCTACACCTTC	CASSGDVRWMGYGYTF
few	-	TRBV4-1	TRBJ2-3	TGCGCCAGCAGCCAAGAAGGATACTTAGGCACAGATACGCAGTATTTT	CASSQEGYLGTDTQYF
-	-	TRBV4-1	TRBJ2-7	TGCGCCAGCAGCCGTAGGACGGGTAACGAGCAGTACTTC	CASSRRTGNEQYF
-	-	TRBV6-1	TRBJ2-1	TGTGCCAGCAGCGTAAGCCGGGACGGAAGGTGGGAGCAGTTCTTC	CASSVSRDGRWEQFF
-	-	TRBV18	TRBJ2-2	TGTGCCAGCTCATCCAGACAGGCGAACACCGGGGAGCTGTTTTTT	CASSSRQANTGELFF
many	-	TRBV2	TRBJ1-1	TGTGCCAGCAGGATCAGGTGGTTAGCTGAAGCTTTCTTT	CASRIRWLAEAFF
few	TRBD2	TRBV19	TRBJ2-1	TGTGCCAGTACTATGGGCGGGAGCTCCTACAATGAGCAGTTCTTC	CASTMGGSSYNEQFF
many	-	TRBV14	TRBJ2-1	TGTGCCAGCAGCCGTGGGACTGGGGCCGAGTCGTTCTTC	CASSRGTGAESFF